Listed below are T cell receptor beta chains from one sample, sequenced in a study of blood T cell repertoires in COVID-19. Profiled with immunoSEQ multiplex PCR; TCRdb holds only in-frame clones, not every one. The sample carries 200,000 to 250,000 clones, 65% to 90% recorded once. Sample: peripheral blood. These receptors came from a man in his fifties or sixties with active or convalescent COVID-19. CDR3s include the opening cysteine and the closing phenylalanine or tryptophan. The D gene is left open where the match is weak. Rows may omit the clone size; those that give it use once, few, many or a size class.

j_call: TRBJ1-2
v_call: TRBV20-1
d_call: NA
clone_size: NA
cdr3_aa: CSASLFRDTYYGYTF
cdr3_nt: TGCAGTGCTAGTCTTTTCCGGGACACCTACTATGGCTACACCTTC

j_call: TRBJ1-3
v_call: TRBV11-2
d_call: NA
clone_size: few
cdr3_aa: CASSLDWGDTIYF
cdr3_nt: TGTGCCAGCAGCTTAGATTGGGGGGACACCATATATTTT

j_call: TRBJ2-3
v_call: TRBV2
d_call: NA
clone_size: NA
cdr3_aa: CASNPERRGTDTQYF
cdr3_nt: TGTGCCAGCAATCCCGAGCGGAGAGGAACAGATACGCAGTATTTT

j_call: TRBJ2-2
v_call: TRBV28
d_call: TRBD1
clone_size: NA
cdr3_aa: CASSSTGGPNTGELFF
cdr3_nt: TGTGCCAGCAGTTCGACAGGGGGCCCGAACACCGGGGAGCTGTTTTTT

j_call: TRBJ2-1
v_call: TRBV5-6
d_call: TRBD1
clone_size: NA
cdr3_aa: CASSLIRGSYNEQFF
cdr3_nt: TGTGCCAGCAGCCTCATCAGGGGGTCCTACAATGAGCAGTTCTTC

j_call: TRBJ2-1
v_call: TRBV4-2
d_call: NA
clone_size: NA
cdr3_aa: CASSQDLGSYNEQFF
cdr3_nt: TGTGCCAGCAGCCAAGATCTCGGCTCCTACAATGAGCAGTTCTTC

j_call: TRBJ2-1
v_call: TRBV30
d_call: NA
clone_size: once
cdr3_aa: CARSSYSYNEQFF
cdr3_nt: TGTGCCCGGTCGTCTTACTCCTACAATGAGCAGTTCTTC

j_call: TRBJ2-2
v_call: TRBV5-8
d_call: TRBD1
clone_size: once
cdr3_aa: CASSITGENTGELFF
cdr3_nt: TGTGCCAGCAGCATAACAGGGGAGAACACCGGGGAGCTGTTTTTT

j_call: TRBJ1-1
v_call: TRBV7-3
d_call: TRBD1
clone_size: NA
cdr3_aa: CASSFRTGGNTEAFF
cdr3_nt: TGTGCCAGCAGCTTCCGGACAGGGGGGAACACTGAAGCTTTCTTT

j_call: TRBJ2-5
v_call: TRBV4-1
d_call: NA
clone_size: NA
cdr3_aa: CASSQWRGLQETQYF
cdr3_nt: TGCGCCAGCAGCCAATGGCGGGGGCTCCAAGAGACCCAGTACTTC

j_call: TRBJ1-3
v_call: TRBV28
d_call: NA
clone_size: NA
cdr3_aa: CASSTRQWSSGNTIYF
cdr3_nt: TGTGCCAGCAGTACCCGACAGTGGAGCTCTGGAAACACCATATATTTT

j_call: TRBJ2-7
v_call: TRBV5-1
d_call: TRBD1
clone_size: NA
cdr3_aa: CASSRRDRVASYEQYF
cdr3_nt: TGCGCCAGCAGCCGGCGGGACAGGGTCGCGTCCTACGAGCAGTACTTC